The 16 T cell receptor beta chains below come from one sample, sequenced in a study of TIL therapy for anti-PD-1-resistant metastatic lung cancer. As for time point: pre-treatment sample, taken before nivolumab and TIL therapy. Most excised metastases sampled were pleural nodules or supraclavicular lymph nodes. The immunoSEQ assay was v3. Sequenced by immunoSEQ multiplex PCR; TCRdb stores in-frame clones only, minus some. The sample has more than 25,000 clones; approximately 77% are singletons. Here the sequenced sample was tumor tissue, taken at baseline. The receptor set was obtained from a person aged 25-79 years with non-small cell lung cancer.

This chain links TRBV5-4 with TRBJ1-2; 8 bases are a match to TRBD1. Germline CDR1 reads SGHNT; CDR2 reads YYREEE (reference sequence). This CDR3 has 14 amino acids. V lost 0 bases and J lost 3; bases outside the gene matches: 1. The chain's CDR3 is CASSLAGQDYGYTF. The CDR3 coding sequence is TGTGCCAGCAGCTTGGCGGGACAGGACTATGGCTACACCTTC.

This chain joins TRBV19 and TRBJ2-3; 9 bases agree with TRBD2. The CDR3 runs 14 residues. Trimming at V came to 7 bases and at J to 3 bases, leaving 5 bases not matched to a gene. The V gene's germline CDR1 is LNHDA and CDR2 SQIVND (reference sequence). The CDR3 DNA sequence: TGTGCCAGTACAGGCGGGGGGGAGACAGATACGCAGTATTTT. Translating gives CASTGGGETDTQYF. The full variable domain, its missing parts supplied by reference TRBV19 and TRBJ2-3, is DGGITQSPKYLFRKEGQNVTLSCEQNLNHDAMYWYRQDPGQGLRLIYYSQIVNDFQKGDIAEGYSVSREKKESFPLTVTSAQKNPTAFYLCASTGGGETDTQYFGPGTRLTVL.

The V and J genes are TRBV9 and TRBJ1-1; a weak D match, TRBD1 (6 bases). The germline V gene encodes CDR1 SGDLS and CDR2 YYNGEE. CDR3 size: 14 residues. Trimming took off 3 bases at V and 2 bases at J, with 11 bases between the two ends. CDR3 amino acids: CASSALQGNTEAFF. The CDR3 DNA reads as TGTGCCAGCAGCGCATTACAGGGCAACACTGAAGCTTTCTTT.

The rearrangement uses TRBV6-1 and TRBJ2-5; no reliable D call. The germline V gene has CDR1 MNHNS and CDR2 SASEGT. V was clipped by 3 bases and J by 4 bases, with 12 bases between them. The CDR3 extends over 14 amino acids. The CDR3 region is CASSDTRLAETQYF. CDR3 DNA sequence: TGTGCCAGCAGTGACACCAGGCTGGCAGAGACCCAGTACTTC.

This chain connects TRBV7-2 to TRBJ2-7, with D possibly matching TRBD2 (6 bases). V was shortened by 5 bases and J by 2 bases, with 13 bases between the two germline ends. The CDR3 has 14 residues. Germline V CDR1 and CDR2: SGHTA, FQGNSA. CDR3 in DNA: TGTGCCAGCAGCCCCGGGGGTGCCGCCTACGAGCAGTACTTC. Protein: CASSPGGAAYEQYF.

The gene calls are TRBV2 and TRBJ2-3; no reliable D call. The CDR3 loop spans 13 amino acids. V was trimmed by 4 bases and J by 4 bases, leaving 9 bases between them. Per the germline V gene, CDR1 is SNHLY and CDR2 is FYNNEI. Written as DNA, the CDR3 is TGTGCCAGCAGTGTTTTACCAGCAGATACGCAGTATTTT. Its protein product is CASSVLPADTQYF. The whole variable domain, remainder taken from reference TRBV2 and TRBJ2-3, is EPEVTQTPSHQVTQMGQEVILRCVPISNHLYFYWYRQILGQKVEFLVSFYNNEISEKSEIFDDQFSVERPDGSNFTLKIRSTKLEDSAMYFCASSVLPADTQYFGPGTRLTVL.

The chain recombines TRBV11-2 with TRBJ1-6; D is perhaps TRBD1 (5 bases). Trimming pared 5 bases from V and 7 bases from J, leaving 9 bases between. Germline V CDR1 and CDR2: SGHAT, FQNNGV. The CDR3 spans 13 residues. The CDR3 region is CASSPYRNSPLHF. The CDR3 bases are TGTGCCAGCAGCCCCTACAGGAATTCACCCCTCCACTTT.

CDR3 region: CASTLAEYNEQFF. The CDR3 nucleotides read TGTGCCAGCACCCTAGCGGAGTACAATGAGCAGTTCTTC. The chain carries TRBV11-3 and TRBJ2-1; TRBD2 matches at 7 bases. This CDR3 comprises 13 residues. Germline loops: CDR1 SGHNT, CDR2 YENEEA. The V gene end was trimmed by 7 bases and the J gene end by 4 bases; junction bases not matched to a gene: 4.

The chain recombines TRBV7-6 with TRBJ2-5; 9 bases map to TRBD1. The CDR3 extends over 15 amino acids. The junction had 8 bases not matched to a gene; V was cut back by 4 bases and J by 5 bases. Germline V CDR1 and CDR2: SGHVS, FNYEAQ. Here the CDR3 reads CASSSETGGGETQYF. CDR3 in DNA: TGTGCCAGCAGCTCCGAAACAGGGGGCGGGGAGACCCAGTACTTC. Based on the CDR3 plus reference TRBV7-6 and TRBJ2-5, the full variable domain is GAGVSQSPRYKVTKRGQDVALRCDPISGHVSLYWYRQALGQGPEFLTYFNYEAQQDKSGLPNDRFSAERPEGSISTLTIQRTEQRDSAMYRCASSSETGGGETQYFGPGTRLLVL.

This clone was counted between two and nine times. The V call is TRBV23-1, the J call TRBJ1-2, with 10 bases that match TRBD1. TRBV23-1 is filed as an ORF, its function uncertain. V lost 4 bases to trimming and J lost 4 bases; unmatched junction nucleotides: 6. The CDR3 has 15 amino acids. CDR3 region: CASSPYDRGPYGYTF. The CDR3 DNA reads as TGCGCCAGCAGTCCCTACGACAGGGGGCCCTATGGCTACACCTTC.

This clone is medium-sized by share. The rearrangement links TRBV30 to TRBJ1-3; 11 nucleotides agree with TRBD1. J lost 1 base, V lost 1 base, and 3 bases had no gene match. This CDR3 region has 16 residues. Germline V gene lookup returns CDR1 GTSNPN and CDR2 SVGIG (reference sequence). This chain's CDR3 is CAWSAGTGGSGNTIYF. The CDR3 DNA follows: TGTGCCTGGAGTGCAGGGACAGGGGGATCTGGAAACACCATATATTTT.

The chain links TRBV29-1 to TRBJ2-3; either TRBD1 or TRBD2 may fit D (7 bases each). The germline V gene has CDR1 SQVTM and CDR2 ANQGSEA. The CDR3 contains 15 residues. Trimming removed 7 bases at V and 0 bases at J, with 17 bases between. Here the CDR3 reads CSAGRGTASTDTQYF. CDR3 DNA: TGCAGCGCGGGGAGGGGGACAGCTAGCACAGATACGCAGTATTTT.

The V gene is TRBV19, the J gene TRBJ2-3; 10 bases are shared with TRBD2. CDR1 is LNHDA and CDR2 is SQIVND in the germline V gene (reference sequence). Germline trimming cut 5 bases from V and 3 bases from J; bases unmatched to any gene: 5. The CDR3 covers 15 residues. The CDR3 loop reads CASSVSSGGTDTQYF. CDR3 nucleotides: TGTGCCAGTAGTGTCTCTAGCGGGGGAACAGATACGCAGTATTTT.

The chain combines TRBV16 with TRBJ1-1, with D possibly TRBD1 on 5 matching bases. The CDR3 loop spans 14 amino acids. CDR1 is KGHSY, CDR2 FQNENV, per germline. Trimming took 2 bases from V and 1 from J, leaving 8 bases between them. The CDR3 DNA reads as TGTGCCAGCAGCCAAGCGGGACGGAACACTGAAGCTTTCTTT. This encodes CASSQAGRNTEAFF.

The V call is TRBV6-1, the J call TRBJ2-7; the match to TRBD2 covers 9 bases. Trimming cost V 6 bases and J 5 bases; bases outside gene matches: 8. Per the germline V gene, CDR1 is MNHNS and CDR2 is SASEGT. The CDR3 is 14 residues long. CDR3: CASSQQRGAHEQYF. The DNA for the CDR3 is TGTGCCAGCAGCCAGCAGCGGGGGGCTCACGAGCAGTACTTC.

The CDR3, as DNA: TGCGCCAGCGGCTGGGGAGCTAATGAAAAACTGTTTTTT. Amino acid sequence: CASGWGANEKLFF. The V call is TRBV4-1, the J call TRBJ1-4; D uncertain. In germline, CDR1 is MGHRA, CDR2 YSYEKL. The CDR3 covers 13 residues. V was cut by 8 bases and J by 3 bases, with 10 bases left in between.